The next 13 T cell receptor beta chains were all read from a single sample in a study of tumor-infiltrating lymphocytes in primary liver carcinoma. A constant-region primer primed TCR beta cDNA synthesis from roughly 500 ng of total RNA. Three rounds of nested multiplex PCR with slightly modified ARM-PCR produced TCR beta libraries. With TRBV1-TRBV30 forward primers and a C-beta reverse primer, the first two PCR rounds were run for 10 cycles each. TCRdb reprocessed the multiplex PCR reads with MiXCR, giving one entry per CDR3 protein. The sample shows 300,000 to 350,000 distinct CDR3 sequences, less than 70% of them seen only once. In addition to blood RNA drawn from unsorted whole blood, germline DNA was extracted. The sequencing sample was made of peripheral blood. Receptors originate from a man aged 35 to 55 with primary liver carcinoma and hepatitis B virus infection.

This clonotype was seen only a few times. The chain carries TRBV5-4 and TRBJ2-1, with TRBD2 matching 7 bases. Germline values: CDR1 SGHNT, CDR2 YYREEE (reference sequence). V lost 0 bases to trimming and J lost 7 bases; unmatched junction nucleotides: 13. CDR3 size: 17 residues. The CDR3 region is CASSLGVAGNPWNEQFF. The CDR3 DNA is TGTGCCAGCAGCTTGGGAGTAGCGGGCAACCCTTGGAATGAGCAGTTCTTC.

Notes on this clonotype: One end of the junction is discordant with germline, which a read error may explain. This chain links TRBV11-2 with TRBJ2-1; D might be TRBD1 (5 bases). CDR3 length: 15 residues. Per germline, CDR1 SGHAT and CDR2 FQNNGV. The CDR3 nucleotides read TGTGCCAGCAACTTAAGTCAGGGCCCTTACAATCAGCACTTCTTC. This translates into CASNLSQGPYNQHFF.

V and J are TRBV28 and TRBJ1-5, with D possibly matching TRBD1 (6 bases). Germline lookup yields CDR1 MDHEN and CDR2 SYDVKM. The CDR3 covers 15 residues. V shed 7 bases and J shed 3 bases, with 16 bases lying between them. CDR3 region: CASIQGGGVNQPQHF. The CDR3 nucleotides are TGTGCCAGCATACAAGGGGGAGGGGTCAATCAGCCCCAGCATTTT.

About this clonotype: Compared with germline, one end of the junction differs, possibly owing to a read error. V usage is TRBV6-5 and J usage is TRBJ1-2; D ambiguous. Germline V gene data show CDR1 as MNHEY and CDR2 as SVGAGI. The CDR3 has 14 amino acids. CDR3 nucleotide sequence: TGTGCCAGCAGGCTCCGTAGGATAGACTATGGTTACACCTTC. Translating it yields CASRLRRIDYGYTF.

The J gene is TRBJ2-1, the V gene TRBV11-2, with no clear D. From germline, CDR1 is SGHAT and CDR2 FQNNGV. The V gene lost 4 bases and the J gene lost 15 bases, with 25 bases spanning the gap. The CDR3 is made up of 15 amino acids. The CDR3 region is CASSSNPGLDTLRFF. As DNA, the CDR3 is TGTGCCAGCAGCTCAAACCCTGGATTAGACACTCTAAGGTTCTTC. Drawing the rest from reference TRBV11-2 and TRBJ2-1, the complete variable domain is EAGVAQSPRYKIIEKRQSVAFWCNPISGHATLYWYQQILGQGPKLLIQFQNNGVVDDSQLPKDRFSAERLKGVDSTLKIQPAKLEDSAVYLCASSSNPGLDTLRFFGPGTRLTVL.

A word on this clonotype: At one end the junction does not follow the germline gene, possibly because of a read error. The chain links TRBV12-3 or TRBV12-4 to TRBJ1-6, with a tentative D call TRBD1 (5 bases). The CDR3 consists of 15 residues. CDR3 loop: CASCLRGTVNSHLHF. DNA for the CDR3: TGTGCCAGCTGTTTGCGGGGGACCGTTAATTCACACCTCCACTTT.

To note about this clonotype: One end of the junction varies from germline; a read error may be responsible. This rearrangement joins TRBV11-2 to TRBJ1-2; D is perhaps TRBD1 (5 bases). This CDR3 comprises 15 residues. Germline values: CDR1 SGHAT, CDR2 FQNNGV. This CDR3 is CASTRRSGGFYGYTF. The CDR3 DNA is TGTGCCAGCACCCGCAGATCGGGGGGATTCTATGGTTACACCTTC.

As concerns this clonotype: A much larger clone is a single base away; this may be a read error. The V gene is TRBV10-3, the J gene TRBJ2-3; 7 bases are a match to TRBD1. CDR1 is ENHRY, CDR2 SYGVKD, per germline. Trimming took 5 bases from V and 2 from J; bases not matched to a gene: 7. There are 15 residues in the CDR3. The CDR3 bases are TGTGCCATCAGTAAGGGACAGACTAACACAGATACGCAGTATTTT. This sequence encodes CAISKGQTNTDTQYF.

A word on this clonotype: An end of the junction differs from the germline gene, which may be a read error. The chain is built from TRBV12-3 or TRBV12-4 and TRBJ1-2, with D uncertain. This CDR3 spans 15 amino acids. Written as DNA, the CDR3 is TGTGCCAGCAGTAGGTCCCGGGCTTCCAACTATGGCTACATCTTC. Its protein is CASSRSRASNYGYIF.

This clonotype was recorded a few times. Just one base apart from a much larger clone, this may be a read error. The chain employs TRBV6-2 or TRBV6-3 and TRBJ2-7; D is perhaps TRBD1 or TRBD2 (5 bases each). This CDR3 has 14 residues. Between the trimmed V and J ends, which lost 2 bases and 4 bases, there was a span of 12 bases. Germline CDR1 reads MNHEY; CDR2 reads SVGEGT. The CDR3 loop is CASSYRGREYEQYF. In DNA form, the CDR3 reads TGTGCCAGCAGTTACAGGGGCAGGGAGTACGAGCAGTACTTC.

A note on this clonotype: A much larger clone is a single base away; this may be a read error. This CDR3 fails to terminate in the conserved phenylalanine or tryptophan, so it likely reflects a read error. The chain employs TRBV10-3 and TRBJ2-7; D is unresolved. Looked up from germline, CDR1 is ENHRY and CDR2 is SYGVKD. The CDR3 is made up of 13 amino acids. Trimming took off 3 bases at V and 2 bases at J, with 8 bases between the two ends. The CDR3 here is CAISEGRPYEQYL. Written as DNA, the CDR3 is TGTGCCATCAGTGAAGGCAGGCCCTACGAGCAGTACTTA.

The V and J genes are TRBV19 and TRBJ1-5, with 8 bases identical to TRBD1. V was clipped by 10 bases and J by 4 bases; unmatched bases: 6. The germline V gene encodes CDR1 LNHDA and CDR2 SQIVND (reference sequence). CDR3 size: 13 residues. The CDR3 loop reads CATTRQGNQPQHF. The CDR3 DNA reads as TGTGCCACCACACGACAGGGGAATCAGCCCCAGCATTTT. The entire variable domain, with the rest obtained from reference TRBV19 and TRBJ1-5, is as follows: DGGITQSPKYLFRKEGQNVTLSCEQNLNHDAMYWYRQDPGQGLRLIYYSQIVNDFQKGDIAEGYSVSREKKESFPLTVTSAQKNPTAFYLCATTRQGNQPQHFGDGTRLSIL.

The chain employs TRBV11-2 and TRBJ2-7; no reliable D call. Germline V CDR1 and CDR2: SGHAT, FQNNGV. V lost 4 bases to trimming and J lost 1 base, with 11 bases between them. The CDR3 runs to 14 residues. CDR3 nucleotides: TGTGCCAGCAGCTCGTCTCTAACGTCCTACGAGCAGTACTTC. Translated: CASSSSLTSYEQYF.